This T cell receptor (beta chain) appears in the sequencing data of a study of blood T cells in healthy people across ages. This CDR3 has 14 amino acids. Between the trimmed V and J ends, which lost 7 bases and 6 bases, there was a span of 18 bases. Looked up from germline, CDR1 is MNHEY and CDR2 is SVGEGT. A second PCR, run for roughly 6 to 11 cycles, used a sample-barcoded 5' primer plus a J-beta primer mix. Via MiXCR, TCRdb re-called the 5' RACE reads, giving one row per CDR3 protein. The sample holds around 990,000 distinct CDR3 sequences, around two fifths seen once. The sequence was collected from a young man in good health. The chain couples TRBV6-2 or TRBV6-3 to TRBJ1-2; no definite D call. The sequenced material came from blood. The CDR3 is CASNPSLGYNGYTF. The DNA for the CDR3 is TGTGCCAGCAATCCATCCTTGGGATATAATGGCTACACCTTC.